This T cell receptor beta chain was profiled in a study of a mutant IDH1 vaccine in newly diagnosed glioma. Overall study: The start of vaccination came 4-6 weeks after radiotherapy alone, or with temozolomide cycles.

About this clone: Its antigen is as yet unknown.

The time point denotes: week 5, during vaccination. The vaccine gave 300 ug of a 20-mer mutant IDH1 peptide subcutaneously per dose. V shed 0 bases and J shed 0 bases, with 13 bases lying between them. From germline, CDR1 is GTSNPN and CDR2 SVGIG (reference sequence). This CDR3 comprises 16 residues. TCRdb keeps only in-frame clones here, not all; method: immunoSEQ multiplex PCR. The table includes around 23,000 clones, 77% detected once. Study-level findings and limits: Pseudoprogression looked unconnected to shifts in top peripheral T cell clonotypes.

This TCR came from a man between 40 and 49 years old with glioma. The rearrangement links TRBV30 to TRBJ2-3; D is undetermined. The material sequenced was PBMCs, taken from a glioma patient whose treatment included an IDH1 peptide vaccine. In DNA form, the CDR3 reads TGTGCCTGGAGTGTACTTCTTGGGGTGAGCACAGATACGCAGTATTTT. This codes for CAWSVLLGVSTDTQYF.